These T cell receptor beta chains were read from a single sample in a study of blood T cells in healthy people across ages. TCRdb called the 5' RACE reads again in MiXCR, with one record for every CDR3 protein. The top ten clones hold 20% to 25% of a sample with about a million distinct CDR3 sequences, roughly half of them seen once. Sequenced material: blood. Receptors originate from a woman aged 55-69 years in good health. The conserved cysteine and the conserved F or W are not part of the CDR3 here. A D gene is named only where the DNA matches it firmly. Rows give clone size only sometimes, using once, few, many, or a class for an expanded clone.

CDR3 | D | size | J | length | V
ASSLSTISSYEQY | . | few | TRBJ2-7 | 13 | TRBV4-3
ASSLRQSQETQY | . | . | TRBJ2-5 | 12 | TRBV12-3/TRBV12-4
ASSVREGQETQY | TRBD2 | . | TRBJ2-5 | 12 | TRBV10-2
ASSPAPQWQGYVGTQY | . | . | TRBJ2-5 | 16 | TRBV18
ASSPPKGVEQF | . | . | TRBJ2-1 | 11 | TRBV18
ASSPTGHTEAF | . | . | TRBJ1-1 | 11 | TRBV5-1
SVTTAFGVLTQY | . | many | TRBJ2-5 | 12 | TRBV29-1
ASRGGTSSTDTQY | . | many | TRBJ2-3 | 13 | TRBV6-2/TRBV6-3
ASSKQGASDTQY | TRBD1 | few | TRBJ2-3 | 12 | TRBV7-9
ASSYSWRDYEQY | . | . | TRBJ2-7 | 12 | TRBV6-6
ASSQELEAF | . | few | TRBJ1-1 | 9 | TRBV4-2
ASSEHLAGRSNTGELF | TRBD2 | few | TRBJ2-2 | 16 | TRBV6-1
SVSRTGEDTQY | TRBD1 | few | TRBJ2-3 | 11 | TRBV29-1
ASSHPGTENTEAF | TRBD1 | few | TRBJ1-1 | 13 | TRBV4-1
STRERTSGNKNEQF | TRBD2 | . | TRBJ2-1 | 14 | TRBV20-1
ASSPSTSGLTYEQY | TRBD2 | few | TRBJ2-7 | 14 | TRBV12-3/TRBV12-4
ASSQEDGLNTEAF | . | . | TRBJ1-1 | 13 | TRBV4-1
ASSPARGSHEQY | . | . | TRBJ2-7 | 12 | TRBV7-6
AWSVDGSYNEQY | . | . | . | 12 | TRBV30
ASSRSGQGNQPQH | . | . | TRBJ1-5 | 13 | TRBV28
ASNQVGTGSYT | TRBD1 | . | TRBJ1-2 | 11 | TRBV2
ASSRRINQPQH | . | . | TRBJ1-5 | 11 | TRBV28
AISESIGNLNQPQH | . | . | TRBJ1-5 | 14 | TRBV10-3
ASSVDRVVDEQY | . | . | TRBJ2-7 | 12 | TRBV9
ASSHLTSRPYEQY | . | once | TRBJ2-7 | 13 | TRBV4-2
ASSDPGQNYEQY | TRBD1 | . | TRBJ2-7 | 12 | TRBV25-1
SGWGAGAVDTQY | . | few | TRBJ2-3 | 12 | TRBV29-1
SAPRTSGMTDTQY | TRBD2 | . | TRBJ2-3 | 13 | TRBV20-1
ASSLARLADLQGTQY | TRBD2 | many | TRBJ2-5 | 15 | TRBV5-1
VSSYRLGTGVSDTQY | TRBD1 | . | TRBJ2-3 | 15 | TRBV12-3/TRBV12-4
ASSLALGTATYEQY | TRBD1 | . | TRBJ2-7 | 14 | TRBV7-2
ASSLRGGRLQTDEKLF | . | . | TRBJ1-4 | 16 | TRBV13
ASSRQLTTGANVLT | . | few | TRBJ2-6 | 14 | TRBV4-2
ASSQSGRADTQY | TRBD2 | . | TRBJ2-3 | 12 | TRBV3-1
ATRDYKETQY | TRBD2 | . | . | 10 | TRBV2
ASSRSGEQY | . | many | TRBJ2-7 | 9 | TRBV7-2
ASSRDSFGYT | TRBD1 | few | TRBJ1-2 | 10 | TRBV6-6
ASSRYSNYGYT | . | . | TRBJ1-2 | 11 | TRBV27
ASSLGLAGQGEQY | TRBD2 | . | TRBJ2-7 | 13 | TRBV7-2
ATSRDRRPGGSPLH | . | . | TRBJ1-6 | 14 | TRBV15
ASSTANRGQPQH | . | few | TRBJ1-5 | 12 | TRBV28
ASSLGTIEQF | . | . | TRBJ2-1 | 10 | TRBV5-1
ASSTGTALQETQY | TRBD1 | few | TRBJ2-5 | 13 | TRBV7-7
ATSRDTSGRGYGNEQF | TRBD2 | once | TRBJ2-1 | 16 | TRBV15
ASSRGRDGETQY | TRBD2 | . | . | 12 | TRBV13
SAAKGGSTDTQY | . | once | TRBJ2-3 | 12 | TRBV20-1
ASRPGLTQETQY | . | few | TRBJ2-5 | 12 | TRBV12-3/TRBV12-4
SARDSGYGYT | . | few | TRBJ1-2 | 10 | TRBV20-1
ASSTQGTETQY | . | . | TRBJ2-5 | 11 | TRBV27
SAASRSEQF | . | . | TRBJ2-1 | 9 | TRBV20-1